The entry below gives a single T cell receptor (beta chain) sequence along with its context. TCRdb recomputed calls from the RT-PCR reads with MiXCR, one row per CDR3 protein. The sample yields 150,000 or so distinct CDR3 sequences, about 10% seen once. This record comes from a study of response to subunit inactivated influenza vaccine. CDR3 length: 13 amino acids. The V end lost 3 bases, the J end lost 7 bases, and 11 bases lay between the germline ends. Germline lookup yields CDR1 MNHEY and CDR2 SMNVEV (reference sequence). Sequenced here: CD8+ T cells sorted from PBMCs, sampled less than 30 months after vaccination. The chain employs TRBV27 and TRBJ2-3; maybe TRBD1 (6 bases). The sequence was obtained from a man between 50 and 75 years old who received an inactivated influenza vaccine. The CDR3 reads CASSFPDRYTQYF. In nucleotides, the CDR3 is TGTGCCAGCAGTTTCCCTGACAGGTATACGCAGTATTTT.